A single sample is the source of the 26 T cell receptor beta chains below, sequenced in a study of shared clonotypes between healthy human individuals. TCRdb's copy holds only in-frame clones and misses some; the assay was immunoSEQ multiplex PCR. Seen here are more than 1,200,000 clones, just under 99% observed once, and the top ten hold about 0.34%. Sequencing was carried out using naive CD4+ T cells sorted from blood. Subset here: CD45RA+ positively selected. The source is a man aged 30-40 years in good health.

The CDR3 DNA is TGTGCCAGCTCACCATCGCAGCGATCCCCCTACGAGCAGTACTTC. Protein: CASSPSQRSPYEQYF. The chain recombines TRBV18 with TRBJ2-7; D remains unclear. The ends were cut back, 2 bases at V and 2 bases at J, with 13 bases in the middle. The V gene's germline CDR1 is KGHSH and CDR2 LQKENI. The CDR3 sequence is 15 residues long.

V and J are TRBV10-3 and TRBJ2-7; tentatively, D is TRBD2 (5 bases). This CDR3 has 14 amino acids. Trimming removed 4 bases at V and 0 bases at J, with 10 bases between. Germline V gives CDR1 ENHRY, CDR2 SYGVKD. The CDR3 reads CAISVRERSYEQYF. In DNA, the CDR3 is TGTGCCATCAGTGTACGGGAACGCTCCTACGAGCAGTACTTC.

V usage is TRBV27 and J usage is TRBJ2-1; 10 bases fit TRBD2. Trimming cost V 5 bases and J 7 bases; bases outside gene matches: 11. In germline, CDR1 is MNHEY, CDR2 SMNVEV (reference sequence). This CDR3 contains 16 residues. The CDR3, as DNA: TGTGCCAGCAGTCAGAACCGAGCGGGAGGGCCTAATGAGCAGTTCTTC. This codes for CASSQNRAGGPNEQFF.

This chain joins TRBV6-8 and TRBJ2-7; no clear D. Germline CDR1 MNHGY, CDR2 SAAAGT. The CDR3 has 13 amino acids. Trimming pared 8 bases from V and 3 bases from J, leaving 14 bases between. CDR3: CASRPLLFYEQYF. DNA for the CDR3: TGTGCCAGCCGCCCCCTCCTATTCTACGAGCAGTACTTC.

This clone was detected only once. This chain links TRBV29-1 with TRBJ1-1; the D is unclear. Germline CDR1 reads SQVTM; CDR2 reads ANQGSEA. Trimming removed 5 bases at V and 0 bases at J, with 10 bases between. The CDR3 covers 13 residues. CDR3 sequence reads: CSVQGRLNTEAFF. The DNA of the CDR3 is TGCAGCGTTCAAGGCAGATTGAACACTGAAGCTTTCTTT.

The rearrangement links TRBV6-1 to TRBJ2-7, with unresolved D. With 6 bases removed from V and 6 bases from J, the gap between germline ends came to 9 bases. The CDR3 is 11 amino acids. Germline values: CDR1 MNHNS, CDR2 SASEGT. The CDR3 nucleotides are TGTGCCAGCAGAGCGATTTCCGAGCAGTACTTC. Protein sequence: CASRAISEQYF.

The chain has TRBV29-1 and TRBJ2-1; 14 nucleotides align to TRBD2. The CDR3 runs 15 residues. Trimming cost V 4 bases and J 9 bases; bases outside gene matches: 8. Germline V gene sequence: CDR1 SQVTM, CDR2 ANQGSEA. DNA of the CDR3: TGCAGCGTTGGGAGACTAGCGGGAGGGCCGGGTGAGCAGTTCTTC. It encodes CSVGRLAGGPGEQFF.

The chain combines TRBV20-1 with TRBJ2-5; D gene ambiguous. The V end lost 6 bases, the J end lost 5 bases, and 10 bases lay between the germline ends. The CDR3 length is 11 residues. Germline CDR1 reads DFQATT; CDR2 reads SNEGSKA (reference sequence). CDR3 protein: CSARSSETQYF. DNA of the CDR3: TGCAGTGCCCGGAGTAGCGAGACCCAGTACTTC.

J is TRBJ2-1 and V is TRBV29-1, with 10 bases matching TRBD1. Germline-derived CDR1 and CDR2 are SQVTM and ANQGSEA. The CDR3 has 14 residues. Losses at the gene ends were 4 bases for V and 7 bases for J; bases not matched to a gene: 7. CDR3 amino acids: CSVARTGGNNEQFF. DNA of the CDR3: TGCAGCGTTGCCCGGACAGGGGGGAATAATGAGCAGTTCTTC.

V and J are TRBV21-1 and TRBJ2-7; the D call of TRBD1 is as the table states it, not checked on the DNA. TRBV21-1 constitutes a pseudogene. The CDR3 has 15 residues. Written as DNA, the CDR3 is TGTGCCAGCAGCAAAGGACGGACAGGGAAGTACGAGCAGTACTTC. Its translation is CASSKGRTGKYEQYF.

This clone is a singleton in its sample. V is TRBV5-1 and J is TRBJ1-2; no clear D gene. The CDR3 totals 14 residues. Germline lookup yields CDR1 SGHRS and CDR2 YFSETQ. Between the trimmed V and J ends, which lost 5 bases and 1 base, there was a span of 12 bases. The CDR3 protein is CASSLTGFNYGYTF. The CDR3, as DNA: TGCGCCAGCAGTCTGACTGGGTTTAACTATGGCTACACCTTC.

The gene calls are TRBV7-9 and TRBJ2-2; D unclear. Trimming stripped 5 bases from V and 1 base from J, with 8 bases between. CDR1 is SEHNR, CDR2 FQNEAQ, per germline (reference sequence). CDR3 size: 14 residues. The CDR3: CASSEGGNTGELFF. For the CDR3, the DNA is TGTGCCAGCAGCGAAGGTGGGAACACCGGGGAGCTGTTTTTT.

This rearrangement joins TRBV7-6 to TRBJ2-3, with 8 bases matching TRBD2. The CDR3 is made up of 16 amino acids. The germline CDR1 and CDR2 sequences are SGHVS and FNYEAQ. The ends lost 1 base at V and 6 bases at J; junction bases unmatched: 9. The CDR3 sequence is CASSLGFGRVGDTQYF. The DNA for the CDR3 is TGTGCCAGCAGCTTAGGATTCGGGAGGGTAGGGGATACGCAGTATTTT.

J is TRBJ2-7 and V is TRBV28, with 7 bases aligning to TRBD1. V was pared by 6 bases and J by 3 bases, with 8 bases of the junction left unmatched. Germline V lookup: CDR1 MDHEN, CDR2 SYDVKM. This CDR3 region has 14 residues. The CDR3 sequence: CASRLQGFLYEQYF. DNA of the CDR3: TGTGCCAGCAGGCTACAGGGGTTCCTCTACGAGCAGTACTTC.

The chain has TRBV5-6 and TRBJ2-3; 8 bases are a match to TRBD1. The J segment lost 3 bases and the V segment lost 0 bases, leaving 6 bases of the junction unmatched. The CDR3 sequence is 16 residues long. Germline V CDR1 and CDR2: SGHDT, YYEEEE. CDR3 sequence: CASSLVLRGQTDTQYF. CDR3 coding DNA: TGTGCCAGCAGCTTGGTTCTCAGGGGGCAGACAGATACGCAGTATTTT.

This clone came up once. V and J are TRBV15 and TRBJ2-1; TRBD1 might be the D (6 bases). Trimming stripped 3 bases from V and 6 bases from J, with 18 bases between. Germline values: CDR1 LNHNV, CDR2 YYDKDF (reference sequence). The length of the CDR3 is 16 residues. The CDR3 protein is CATSRITGFGSNEQFF. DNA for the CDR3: TGTGCCACCAGCAGGATAACAGGGTTTGGTTCCAATGAGCAGTTCTTC. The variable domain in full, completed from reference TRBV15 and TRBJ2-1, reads DAMVIQNPRYQVTQFGKPVTLSCSQTLNHNVMYWYQQKSSQAPKLLFHYYDKDFNNEADTPDNFQSRRPNTSFCFLDIRSPGLGDTAMYLCATSRITGFGSNEQFFGPGTRLTVL.

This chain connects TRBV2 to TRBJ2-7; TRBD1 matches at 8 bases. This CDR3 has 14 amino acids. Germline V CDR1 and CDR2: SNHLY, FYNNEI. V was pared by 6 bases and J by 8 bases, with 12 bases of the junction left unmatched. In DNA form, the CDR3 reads TGTGCCAGCAGCGAGGGACAGGCACTTATCAAGCAGTACTTC. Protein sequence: CASSEGQALIKQYF. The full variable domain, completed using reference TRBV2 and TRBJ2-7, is EPEVTQTPSHQVTQMGQEVILRCVPISNHLYFYWYRQILGQKVEFLVSFYNNEISEKSEIFDDQFSVERPDGSNFTLKIRSTKLEDSAMYFCASSEGQALIKQYFGPGTRLTVT.

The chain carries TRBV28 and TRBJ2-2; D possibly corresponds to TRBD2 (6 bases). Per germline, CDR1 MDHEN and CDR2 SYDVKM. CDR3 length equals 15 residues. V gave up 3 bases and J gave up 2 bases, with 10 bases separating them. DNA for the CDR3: TGTGCCAGCAGTTTTGTCGGGGGAAACACCGGGGAGCTGTTTTTT. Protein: CASSFVGGNTGELFF.

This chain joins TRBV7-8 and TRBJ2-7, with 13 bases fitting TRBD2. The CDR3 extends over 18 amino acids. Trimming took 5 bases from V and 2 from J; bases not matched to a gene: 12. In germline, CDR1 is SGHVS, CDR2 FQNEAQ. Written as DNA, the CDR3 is TGTGCCAGCAGCGCCCCGGGACTAGCGGGAATTAAGGCCTACGAGCAGTACTTC. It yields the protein CASSAPGLAGIKAYEQYF.

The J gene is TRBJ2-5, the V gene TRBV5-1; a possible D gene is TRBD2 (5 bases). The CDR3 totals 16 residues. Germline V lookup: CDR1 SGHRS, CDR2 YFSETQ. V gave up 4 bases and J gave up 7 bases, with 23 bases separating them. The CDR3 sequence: CASSKKVLALEGTQYF. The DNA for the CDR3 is TGCGCCAGCAGCAAGAAGGTTTTAGCTCTAGAGGGGACCCAGTACTTC.

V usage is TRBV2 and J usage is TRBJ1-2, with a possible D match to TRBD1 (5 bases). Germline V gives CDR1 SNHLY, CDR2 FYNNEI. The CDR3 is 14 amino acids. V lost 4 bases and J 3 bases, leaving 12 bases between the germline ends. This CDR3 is CASSVASGDYGYTF. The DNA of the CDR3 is TGTGCCAGCAGTGTGGCTTCGGGGGACTATGGCTACACCTTC.

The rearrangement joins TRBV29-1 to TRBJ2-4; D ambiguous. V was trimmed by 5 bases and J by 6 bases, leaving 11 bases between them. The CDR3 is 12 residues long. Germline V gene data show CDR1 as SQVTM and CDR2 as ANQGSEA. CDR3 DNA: TGCAGCGTTCAGAAGGCGGCAAACATTCAGTACTTC. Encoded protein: CSVQKAANIQYF.

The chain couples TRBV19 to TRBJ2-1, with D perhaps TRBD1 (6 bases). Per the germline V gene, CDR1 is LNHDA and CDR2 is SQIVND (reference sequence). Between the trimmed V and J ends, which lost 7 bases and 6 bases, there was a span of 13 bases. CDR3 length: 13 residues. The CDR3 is CASTRDMSNEQFF. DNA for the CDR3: TGTGCCAGTACTCGGGACATGTCCAATGAGCAGTTCTTC.

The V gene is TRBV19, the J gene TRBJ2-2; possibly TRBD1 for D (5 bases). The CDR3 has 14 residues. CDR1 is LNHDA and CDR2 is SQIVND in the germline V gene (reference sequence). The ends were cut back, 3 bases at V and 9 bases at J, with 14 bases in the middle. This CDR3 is CASSIQGGARELFF. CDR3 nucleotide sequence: TGTGCCAGTAGTATCCAGGGTGGGGCGAGGGAGCTGTTTTTT. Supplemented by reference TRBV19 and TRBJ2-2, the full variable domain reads DGGITQSPKYLFRKEGQNVTLSCEQNLNHDAMYWYRQDPGQGLRLIYYSQIVNDFQKGDIAEGYSVSREKKESFPLTVTSAQKNPTAFYLCASSIQGGARELFFGEGSRLTVL.

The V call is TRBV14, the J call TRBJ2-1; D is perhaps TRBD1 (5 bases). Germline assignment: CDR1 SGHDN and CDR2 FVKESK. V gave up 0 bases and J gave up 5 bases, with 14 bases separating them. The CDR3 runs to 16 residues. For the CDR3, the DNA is TGTGCCAGCAGCCAAGACCTCAGGGCGTGGGACAATGAGCAGTTCTTC. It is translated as CASSQDLRAWDNEQFF.

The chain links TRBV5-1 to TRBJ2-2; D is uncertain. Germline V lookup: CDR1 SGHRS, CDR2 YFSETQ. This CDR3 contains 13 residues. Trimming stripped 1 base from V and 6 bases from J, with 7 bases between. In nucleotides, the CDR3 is TGCGCCAGCAGCTTGAAAGTCCCCGGGGAGCTGTTTTTT. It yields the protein CASSLKVPGELFF.